These 9 T cell receptor beta chains originate from one sample sequenced in a study of blood T cell repertoires in COVID-19. Clones were read by immunoSEQ multiplex PCR, and TCRdb kept only the in-frame ones, dropping some. This table has some 180,000 clones, over 80% appearing once. Sequences were obtained from peripheral blood. The receptors stem from a woman between 35 and 50 years old with COVID-19, enrolled during active disease.

This clone was detected only a few times. The genes are TRBV4-2 and TRBJ1-2, with TRBD1 matching over 8 bases. V shed 6 bases and J 7 bases; nucleotides not matched to a gene: 7. Germline loops: CDR1 LGHNA, CDR2 YNFKEQ. The CDR3 has 13 amino acids. The CDR3 DNA sequence: TGTGCCAGCAGTCCAGGGGGCGCAACTGGCTACACCTTC. Residues: CASSPGGATGYTF.

V and J are TRBV2 and TRBJ1-1; D not resolved. V gave up 1 base and J gave up 0 bases, with 15 bases separating them. The CDR3 has 17 amino acids. The germline gives CDR1 SNHLY, CDR2 FYNNEI. The CDR3 protein is CASSEVGWGGLNTEAFF. In DNA, the CDR3 is TGTGCCAGCAGTGAAGTAGGGTGGGGAGGGTTGAACACTGAAGCTTTCTTT.

The chain uses TRBV3-1 (or the pseudogene TRBV3-2) and TRBJ1-2; D not certain. The CDR3 is 15 amino acids. Trimming stripped 4 bases from V and 2 bases from J, with 14 bases between. Germline lookup yields CDR1 LGHDT and CDR2 YNNKEL (reference sequence). Written as DNA, the CDR3 is TGTGCCAGCAGCCCTGGACTGCATTTAAACTATGGCTACACCTTC. Amino acids: CASSPGLHLNYGYTF.

V is TRBV9 and J is TRBJ2-1; weak D call: TRBD2 (5 bases). The CDR3 loop spans 14 amino acids. The V end was cut by 2 bases, the J end by 9 bases, with 15 bases between. Germline values: CDR1 SGDLS, CDR2 YYNGEE. The CDR3 region is CASSVIGEGSEQFF. The CDR3 nucleotides read TGTGCCAGCAGCGTCATCGGTGAGGGCAGTGAGCAGTTCTTC.

The chain is built from TRBV6-4 and TRBJ1-1; 10 bases are a match to TRBD1. The CDR3 has 16 amino acids. V dropped 6 bases and J dropped 10; count of bases not matched to a gene: 17. The V gene's germline CDR1 is MRHNA and CDR2 SNTAGT. CDR3 amino acids: CASRPRSDRGSQTAFF. CDR3 nucleotide sequence: TGTGCCAGCAGGCCTAGATCGGACAGGGGGTCTCAGACAGCTTTCTTT.

The chain recombines TRBV14 with TRBJ1-1; TRBD1 agrees at 7 bases. Trimming took 4 bases from V and 2 from J; bases not matched to a gene: 4. The CDR3 is 14 residues long. Germline lookup yields CDR1 SGHDN and CDR2 FVKESK. DNA of the CDR3: TGTGCCAGCAGCCCGACAGGGATTAACACTGAAGCTTTCTTT. Translated: CASSPTGINTEAFF.

In the case of this clone: Lacking the conserved final phenylalanine or tryptophan, this CDR3 likely reflects a read error. It is unclear where the CDR3 begins or ends on the DNA, so no DNA is shown, and the CDR3 is as TCRdb lists it. This rearrangement joins TRBV24-1 to TRBJ2-3; the table's D gene call, TRBD2, was not cross checked with the DNA. The CDR3 numbers 10 amino acids, ends counted. Germline-derived CDR1 and CDR2 are KGHDR and SFDVKD. CDR3 protein: CATSDLPVPN.

This sequence joins TRBV18 and TRBJ2-2; D is possibly TRBD2 (5 bases). V was cut by 3 bases and J by 0 bases, with 8 bases left in between. This CDR3 contains 15 residues. Germline CDR1 reads KGHSH; CDR2 reads LQKENI. DNA of the CDR3: TGTGCCAGCTCACCCCCCGGGGCGAACACCGGGGAGCTGTTTTTT. Protein: CASSPPGANTGELFF.

The genes are TRBV19 and TRBJ1-2, with 8 bases lining up with TRBD1. CDR3 size: 16 residues. Germline CDR1 is LNHDA and CDR2 is SQIVND (reference sequence). J gave up 7 bases and V 5 bases, and 15 bases lay outside the gene matches. CDR3 DNA sequence: TGTGCCAGTAGTTCTGTCGGGACAGGTCGAAGGAGTGGCTACACCTTC. It is translated as CASSSVGTGRRSGYTF.